These 29 T cell receptor beta chains share one sample of origin, sequenced in a study of blood T cells in healthy people across ages. A second PCR of roughly 7 to 11 cycles used a sample-barcoded 5' primer and a J-beta primer mix. Each CDR3 protein gets one entry after TCRdb re-called the 5' RACE reads with MiXCR. The data show around 800,000 distinct CDR3 sequences, around a quarter seen once. These data also featured in a second study, about T cells of mothers and their children.

The specimen was blood. These receptors all come from a boy younger than 18 in good health.

The chain links TRBV12-3 or TRBV12-4 to TRBJ2-5, with a weak D call TRBD2 (6 bases). Trimming took off 6 bases at V and 7 bases at J, with 18 bases between the two ends. The CDR3 totals 14 residues. The chain's CDR3 is CASRTGLAWGTQYF. The CDR3 nucleotides are TGTGCCAGCAGGACCGGGCTAGCGTGGGGGACCCAGTACTTC.

This clonotype was counted only a few times. The chain links TRBV30 to TRBJ2-1; D gene ambiguous. Germline values: CDR1 GTSNPN, CDR2 SVGIG (reference sequence). The CDR3 contains 12 residues. Trimming shortened V by 2 bases and J by 2 bases, and 4 bases separated the two germline ends. The chain's CDR3 is CAWSITYNEQFF. CDR3 DNA: TGTGCCTGGAGTATAACCTACAATGAGCAGTTCTTC.

This clonotype was counted a few times. The chain links TRBV6-2 or TRBV6-3 to TRBJ2-3, with TRBD2 matching over 8 bases. J gave up 3 bases and V 8 bases, and 4 bases lay outside the gene matches. CDR1 and CDR2 (germline): MNHEY, SVGEGT. The CDR3 is 13 amino acids. Here the CDR3 reads CASGGGSTDTQYF. CDR3 coding DNA: TGTGCCAGCGGCGGGGGGAGTACAGATACGCAGTATTTT.

V is TRBV12-3 or TRBV12-4 and J is TRBJ2-3, with D unclear. Trimming removed 8 bases from V and 4 bases from J, with 10 bases in between. The CDR3 is made up of 12 amino acids. The CDR3 region is CASFNDADTQYF. CDR3 DNA: TGTGCCAGCTTCAATGACGCAGATACGCAGTATTTT.

This clonotype has just a few counts. The CDR3: CASSLIGATGELFF. CDR3 sequence (DNA): TGTGCCAGCAGCTTAATTGGTGCCACCGGGGAGCTGTTTTTT. The V gene is TRBV7-3, the J gene TRBJ2-2; no clear D. The V and J ends lost 1 base and 4 bases respectively, with 7 bases between them. The CDR3 consists of 14 residues. Looked up from germline, CDR1 is SGHTA and CDR2 is FQGTGA. The full variable domain, with the rest looked up from reference TRBV7-3 and TRBJ2-2, is GAGVSQTPSNKVTEKGKYVELRCDPISGHTALYWYRQSLGQGPEFLIYFQGTGAADDSGLPNDRFFAVRPEGSVSTLKIQRTERGDSAVYLCASSLIGATGELFFGEGSRLTVL.

This clonotype was detected only a few times. V and J are TRBV5-1 and TRBJ2-7; D gene unclear. From germline, CDR1 is SGHRS and CDR2 YFSETQ. Between the trimmed V and J ends, which lost 5 bases and 4 bases, there was a span of 16 bases. The CDR3 is 14 amino acids. CDR3 loop: CASRALYEIYEQYF. The CDR3 coding sequence is TGCGCCAGCAGAGCCCTGTACGAAATTTACGAGCAGTACTTC.

This clonotype was seen more than once but under ten times. The rearrangement uses TRBV7-9 and TRBJ2-5, with D hard to call. There are 14 residues in the CDR3. V was cut by 2 bases and J by 5 bases, with 12 bases left in between. Germline V CDR1 and CDR2: SEHNR, FQNEAQ (reference sequence). This CDR3 reads CASSLLPLGETQYF. The CDR3 DNA sequence: TGTGCCAGCAGCTTACTACCCTTAGGGGAGACCCAGTACTTC.

The chain recombines TRBV19 with TRBJ1-6; D gene unclear. Germline assignment: CDR1 LNHDA and CDR2 SQIVND (reference sequence). The CDR3 consists of 14 residues. V lost 7 bases and J lost 9, with 16 bases in between. In nucleotides, the CDR3 is TGTGCCAGTACGGCCCGGGGATCCCCTTCACCCCTCCACTTT. Translated: CASTARGSPSPLHF.

This clonotype has a handful of counts. V gene TRBV10-3 combines with J gene TRBJ2-5; weak D call: TRBD2 (6 bases). This CDR3 spans 13 amino acids. Per germline, CDR1 ENHRY and CDR2 SYGVKD. Trimming stripped 3 bases from V and 5 bases from J, with 10 bases between. The CDR3 DNA reads TGTGCCATCAGTGAATGGGCGGGGGAGACCCAGTACTTC. Translated, it gives CAISEWAGETQYF.

This chain joins TRBV4-1 and TRBJ2-1; D not certain. TRBJ2-7 explains the end of the DNA better; the J call may be wrong. The CDR3 spans 14 residues. In germline, CDR1 is MGHRA, CDR2 YSYEKL. This CDR3 reads CASSQPPTGTEQYF. CDR3 nucleotides: TGCGCCAGCAGCCAACCTCCCACTGGTACTGAGCAGTACTTC.

This clonotype was counted a few times. The V gene is TRBV10-3, the J gene TRBJ2-7, with D unclear. The CDR3 is 12 amino acids. Trimming took off 4 bases at V and 8 bases at J, with 12 bases between the two ends. Germline CDR1 reads ENHRY; CDR2 reads SYGVKD. The CDR3 DNA sequence: TGTGCCATCAGTGGCACTCCTCAAAAGCAGTACTTC. This sequence encodes CAISGTPQKQYF.

The CDR3 spells CASSQVVYEQFF. CDR3 DNA: TGTGCCAGCAGCCAAGTGGTTTATGAGCAGTTCTTC. The V and J genes are TRBV3-1 and TRBJ2-1; D gene ambiguous. Trimming pared 1 base from V and 8 bases from J, leaving 6 bases between. Germline CDR1 LGHDT, CDR2 YNNKEL (reference sequence). The CDR3 is made up of 12 amino acids.

As for this clonotype: The germline gene is not matched at one end of the junction; a read error may be the cause. The rearrangement joins TRBV5-1 to TRBJ2-6; no definite D call. There are 19 residues in the CDR3. Germline V gives CDR1 SGHRS, CDR2 YFSETQ. In DNA form, the CDR3 reads TGCGCCGGCAGCTTAGGACCCCACTGGCCCGACCCTGAGGCCAACGTCCTGACTTTC. Residues: CAGSLGPHWPDPEANVLTF.

This clonotype turned up a few times. V usage is TRBV10-3 and J usage is TRBJ1-5; possibly TRBD1 for D (5 bases). The V end was cut by 2 bases, the J end by 0 bases, with 8 bases between. Germline V gene data show CDR1 as ENHRY and CDR2 as SYGVKD. CDR3 size: 15 residues. CDR3 sequence (DNA): TGTGCCATCAGTGAGGGGGGTTATAGCAATCAGCCCCAGCATTTT. This codes for CAISEGGYSNQPQHF.

The genes are TRBV6-1 and TRBJ1-2; tentative D call: TRBD1 (5 bases). The CDR3 consists of 13 residues. Trimming pared 3 bases from V and 1 base from J, leaving 6 bases between. Per the germline V gene, CDR1 is MNHNS and CDR2 is SASEGT. The CDR3 loop is CASSEGVNYGYTF. Here the CDR3 DNA reads TGTGCCAGCAGTGAGGGGGTTAACTATGGCTACACCTTC.

With respect to this clonotype: The junction departs from germline at one end; a sequencing error may be responsible. The rearrangement joins TRBV15 to TRBJ2-3, with 11 bases lining up with TRBD2. CDR1 is LNHNV and CDR2 is YYDKDF in the germline V gene (reference sequence). This CDR3 has 16 residues. CDR3 amino acids: CATRLAGAPSTDTQYF. In nucleotides, the CDR3 is TGTGCCACCAGACTAGCGGGGGCCCCTAGCACGGATACGCAGTATTTT.

This clonotype was counted ten times or more. The chain carries TRBV5-1 and TRBJ2-5, with 7 bases fitting TRBD1. Per the germline V gene, CDR1 is SGHRS and CDR2 is YFSETQ. The CDR3 has 14 residues. The junction had 3 bases not matched to a gene; V was cut back by 3 bases and J by 1 base. The CDR3 loop reads CASSYRTGQETQYF. CDR3 bases: TGCGCCAGCAGCTACCGGACAGGCCAAGAGACCCAGTACTTC.

This rearrangement joins TRBV2 to TRBJ1-2, with TRBD1 matching over 10 bases. V was pared by 5 bases and J by 0 bases, with 12 bases of the junction left unmatched. The CDR3 is made up of 18 amino acids. CDR1 SNHLY and CDR2 FYNNEI come from the germline V gene. Here the CDR3 reads CASSPTQGQGNSNYGYTF. The CDR3 coding sequence is TGTGCCAGCAGTCCCACTCAGGGACAGGGGAATTCTAACTATGGCTACACCTTC. Supplemented by reference TRBV2 and TRBJ1-2, the full variable domain reads EPEVTQTPSHQVTQMGQEVILRCVPISNHLYFYWYRQILGQKVEFLVSFYNNEISEKSEIFDDQFSVERPDGSNFTLKIRSTKLEDSAMYFCASSPTQGQGNSNYGYTFGSGTRLTVV.

The J gene is TRBJ1-6, the V gene TRBV12-3 or TRBV12-4, with D maybe TRBD1 (6 bases). The CDR3 contains 15 residues. V was shortened by 7 bases and J by 6 bases, with 16 bases between the two germline ends. CDR3 sequence reads: CASNTQGFGNSPLHF. CDR3 in DNA: TGTGCCAGCAACACACAGGGATTTGGTAATTCACCCCTCCACTTT.

This chain connects TRBV11-2 to TRBJ2-2; D remains unclear. The germline V gene encodes CDR1 SGHAT and CDR2 FQNNGV. The CDR3 has 13 amino acids. Trimming took 0 bases from V and 13 from J, leaving 12 bases between them. The CDR3 protein is CASSLDSVGMLFF. CDR3 DNA sequence: TGTGCCAGCAGCTTAGACTCCGTAGGAATGCTGTTTTTT.

This clonotype was detected a few times. This rearrangement joins TRBV7-3 to TRBJ2-1; a weak D match, TRBD1 (7 bases). CDR3 length: 17 residues. Trimming took 1 base from V and 4 from J, leaving 17 bases between them. Germline V gives CDR1 SGHTA, CDR2 FQGTGA. The CDR3 sequence: CASSLIGGGPKYNEQFF. CDR3 nucleotide sequence: TGTGCCAGCAGCTTAATTGGAGGGGGCCCAAAATACAATGAGCAGTTCTTC.

The rearrangement joins TRBV5-1 to TRBJ1-5; TRBD1 is a possible D gene (5 bases). Trimming took off 5 bases at V and 4 bases at J, with 22 bases between the two ends. CDR1 is SGHRS, CDR2 YFSETQ, per germline. This CDR3 contains 17 residues. CDR3 DNA sequence: TGCGCCAGCAGTCGGTCCCCGTCGACAGTTAAGAATCAGCCCCAGCATTTT. This gives the protein CASSRSPSTVKNQPQHF.

The table lists this clonotype with a few counts. This chain connects TRBV10-3 to TRBJ2-2; no firm D call. Germline CDR1 is ENHRY and CDR2 is SYGVKD. V lost 0 bases to trimming and J lost 1 base, with 6 bases between them. This CDR3 is 15 amino acids long. The CDR3 coding sequence is TGTGCCATCAGTGAGTCGTCGGGGAACACCGGGGAGCTGTTTTTT. It encodes CAISESSGNTGELFF.

The V call is TRBV9, the J call TRBJ1-2, with D possibly TRBD1 on 5 matching bases. The CDR3 runs to 15 residues. With 6 bases removed from V and 1 base from J, the gap between germline ends came to 16 bases. Germline CDR1 and CDR2: SGDLS and YYNGEE. In nucleotides, the CDR3 is TGTGCCAGCACCGGATGGTCGACAGTTAACTATGGCTACACCTTC. This codes for CASTGWSTVNYGYTF.

This clonotype has more than one count but fewer than ten. At one end, the junction sequence differs from germline, possibly due to a read error. J is TRBJ2-5 and V is TRBV5-6, with TRBD1 matching 8 bases. Germline values: CDR1 SGHDT, CDR2 YYEEEE. The CDR3 has 11 amino acids. The CDR3 here is CASSQGARGFF. CDR3 DNA: TGTGCCAGCAGCCAGGGGGCCAGAGGGTTCTTC.

This clonotype was seen only a few times. The J gene is TRBJ2-5, the V gene TRBV28, with 7 bases that match TRBD2. CDR3 size: 13 residues. V gave up 6 bases and J gave up 7 bases; unmatched junction bases: 8. In germline, CDR1 is MDHEN, CDR2 SYDVKM. DNA for the CDR3: TGTGCCAGCAGCTCAACGGGGGGTGGGACCCAGTACTTC. Amino acid sequence: CASSSTGGGTQYF.

This clonotype was observed a few times. The chain couples TRBV3-1 to TRBJ2-3; 14 bases agree with TRBD2. V was pared by 3 bases and J by 5 bases, with 4 bases of the junction left unmatched. The CDR3 has 16 residues. Germline CDR1 LGHDT, CDR2 YNNKEL (reference sequence). CDR3 nucleotide sequence: TGTGCCAGCAGCCACCGACTAGCGGGGGGGAGAGATACGCAGTATTTT. Its protein product is CASSHRLAGGRDTQYF.

The genes are TRBV7-3 and TRBJ2-3; TRBD1 aligns across 7 bases. CDR1 is SGHTA, CDR2 FQGTGA, per germline. The CDR3 runs 15 residues. The V segment lost 2 bases and the J segment 2 bases; nucleotides outside the gene matches: 4. The CDR3 sequence is CASSLRGQTTDTQYF. CDR3 nucleotide sequence: TGTGCCAGCAGCTTACGGGGACAGACCACAGATACGCAGTATTTT.

The rearrangement joins TRBV20-1 to TRBJ2-5, with D perhaps TRBD2 (6 bases). V lost 5 bases and J 4 bases, leaving 17 bases between the germline ends. Germline CDR1 is DFQATT and CDR2 is SNEGSKA (reference sequence). The CDR3 contains 14 residues. The CDR3 reads CSALRDSLGETQYF. In DNA, the CDR3 is TGCAGTGCTCTCCGGGACTCGCTGGGAGAGACCCAGTACTTC.